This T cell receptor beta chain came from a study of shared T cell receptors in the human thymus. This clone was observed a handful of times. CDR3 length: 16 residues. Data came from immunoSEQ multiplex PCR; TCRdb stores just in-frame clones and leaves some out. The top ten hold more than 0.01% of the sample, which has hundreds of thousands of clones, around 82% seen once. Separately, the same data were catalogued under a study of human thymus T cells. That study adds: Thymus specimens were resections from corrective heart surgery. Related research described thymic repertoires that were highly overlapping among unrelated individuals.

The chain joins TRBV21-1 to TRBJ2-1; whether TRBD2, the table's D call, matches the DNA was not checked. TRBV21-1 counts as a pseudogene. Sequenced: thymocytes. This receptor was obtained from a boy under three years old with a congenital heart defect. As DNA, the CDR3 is TGTGCCAGCAGCAAAGTGAACAAGCGGGACCACAATGAGCAGTTCTTC. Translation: CASSKVNKRDHNEQFF.